These 27 T cell receptor beta chains share one sample of origin, sequenced in a study of blood T cell repertoires in COVID-19. Repertoires were generated with immunoSEQ multiplex PCR, while TCRdb's copy carries only in-frame clones and drops some. The sample contains about 200,000 clones, 75% to 85% of which appear only once. Sequencing input: peripheral blood. The receptors were sampled from a woman aged 40 to 49 with COVID-19, enrolled during active disease.

The chain combines TRBV30 with TRBJ1-1; a possible D gene is TRBD1 (6 bases). The CDR3 loop spans 13 amino acids. V gave up 5 bases and J gave up 7 bases, with 17 bases separating them. CDR1 and CDR2 (germline): GTSNPN, SVGIG (reference sequence). The CDR3 sequence: CAWVLRGGSEAFF. The DNA of the CDR3 is TGTGCCTGGGTTCTCCGGGGGGGCAGTGAAGCTTTCTTT.

The chain is built from TRBV10-3 and TRBJ2-7, with D possibly TRBD1 on 6 matching bases. CDR3 length: 16 residues. The germline V gene encodes CDR1 ENHRY and CDR2 SYGVKD. V gave up 7 bases and J gave up 6 bases, with 25 bases separating them. The chain's CDR3 is CAIMDLTGPWLGEQYF. CDR3 in DNA: TGTGCCATCATGGATCTGACAGGTCCTTGGCTCGGCGAGCAGTACTTC.

The chain combines TRBV7-9 with TRBJ2-1; D is perhaps TRBD2 (5 bases). This CDR3 contains 13 residues. Germline V gives CDR1 SEHNR, CDR2 FQNEAQ (reference sequence). Trimming cost V 5 bases and J 4 bases, with 9 bases left between them. As DNA, the CDR3 is TGTGCCAGCAGCCCGAGGGTGTACAATGAGCAGTTCTTC. Protein sequence: CASSPRVYNEQFF.

This sequence joins TRBV10-3 and TRBJ2-2; TRBD2 aligns across 14 bases. Germline V gene sequence: CDR1 ENHRY, CDR2 SYGVKD. CDR3 length: 17 residues. V shed 4 bases and J 2 bases; nucleotides not matched to a gene: 3. The CDR3 nucleotides read TGTGCCATCAGTGGGACTAGCGGGGGGCCAAACACCGGGGAGCTGTTTTTT. It specifies CAISGTSGGPNTGELFF.

V and J are TRBV3-1 (or the pseudogene TRBV3-2) and TRBJ1-6; TRBD1 is a possible D gene (5 bases). The CDR3 is made up of 16 amino acids. V lost 0 bases and J lost 10, with 16 bases in between. Germline V gives CDR1 LGHDT, CDR2 YNNKEL (reference sequence). In nucleotides, the CDR3 is TGTGCCAGCAGCCAAGACGACACAGGATCGAGGTCACCCCTCCACTTT. Translating it yields CASSQDDTGSRSPLHF.

The chain carries TRBV5-1 and TRBJ2-2; TRBD1 agrees at 11 bases. Germline CDR1 SGHRS, CDR2 YFSETQ. The J segment lost 4 bases and the V segment lost 1 base, leaving 6 bases of the junction unmatched. The length of the CDR3 is 17 residues. Written as DNA, the CDR3 is TGCGCCAGCAGCTTGATCGTGGACAGGGGGCCCACCGGGGAGCTGTTTTTT. It specifies CASSLIVDRGPTGELFF.

This clone has just a few counts. This chain connects TRBV12-3 or TRBV12-4 to TRBJ1-1; weak D call: TRBD1 (6 bases). The V end lost 5 bases, the J end lost 12 bases, and 13 bases lay between the germline ends. This CDR3 is 11 amino acids long. The CDR3 nucleotides read TGTGCCAGCAGTAGGAACAGGGTACCTTTCTTT. Translating gives CASSRNRVPFF.

The chain links TRBV6-2 or TRBV6-3 to TRBJ1-3; 9 bases agree with TRBD1. With V trimmed by 0 bases and J by 3 bases, 3 bases remained unmatched. The germline V gene has CDR1 MNHEY and CDR2 SVGEGT. CDR3 length: 16 amino acids. The CDR3 DNA reads TGTGCCAGCAGTTACTCCGGGACAGGGATTGGAAACACCATATATTTT. Its translation is CASSYSGTGIGNTIYF.

The gene calls are TRBV25-1 and TRBJ1-1; D gene unclear. CDR1 is MGHDK and CDR2 is SYGVNS in the germline V gene. Deletions cut 10 bases from V and 3 bases from J, with 12 bases between. There are 12 residues in the CDR3. The CDR3 loop reads CATTGGYTEAFF. In DNA form, the CDR3 reads TGTGCCACCACGGGAGGATACACTGAAGCTTTCTTT.

The chain combines TRBV3-1 (or the pseudogene TRBV3-2) with TRBJ2-5, with 8 bases matching TRBD2. The trim removed 6 bases at V and 10 bases at J, leaving 19 bases unmatched. This CDR3 is 16 amino acids long. Looked up from germline, CDR1 is LGHDT and CDR2 is YNNKEL (reference sequence). CDR3: CASRHQGTRGLGSQYF. The CDR3 nucleotides are TGTGCCAGCAGGCACCAGGGGACTAGAGGCCTAGGGAGCCAGTACTTC.

V usage is TRBV19 and J usage is TRBJ1-3, with a weak D call TRBD1 (6 bases). CDR1 is LNHDA and CDR2 is SQIVND in the germline V gene (reference sequence). This CDR3 is built from 15 residues. V was pared by 7 bases and J by 0 bases, with 13 bases between. The CDR3 DNA is TGTGCCAGTACCTTAGGACAGAGCTCTGGAAACACCATATATTTT. This sequence encodes CASTLGQSSGNTIYF.

The rearrangement joins TRBV5-6 to TRBJ2-7; 8 bases map to TRBD1. V was clipped by 3 bases and J by 10 bases; unmatched bases: 3. The CDR3 loop spans 11 amino acids. Germline CDR1 reads SGHDT; CDR2 reads YYEEEE. This CDR3 is CASSSQGAQYF. The CDR3, as DNA: TGTGCCAGCAGCTCCCAGGGGGCTCAGTACTTC. Full variable domain (outside the CDR3, taken from reference TRBV5-6 and TRBJ2-7): DAGVTQSPTHLIKTRGQQVTLRCSPKSGHDTVSWYQQALGQGPQFIFQYYEEEERQRGNFPDRFSGHQFPNYSSELNVNALLLGDSALYLCASSSQGAQYFGPGTRLTVT.

Concerning this clone itself: In the same sample, other DNA sequences code for this CDR3. The CDR3 nucleotides read TGTGCCAGCAGCTTTAGCGGGGGCGAGACCCAGTACTTC. Translation gives CASSFSGGETQYF. The rearrangement uses TRBV7-9 and TRBJ2-5, with 9 positions matching TRBD2. From germline, CDR1 is SEHNR and CDR2 FQNEAQ (reference sequence). There are 13 residues in the CDR3. J was trimmed by 5 bases and V by 3 bases; bases with no gene match: 1.

The chain employs TRBV6-2 or TRBV6-3 and TRBJ1-2; the match to TRBD1 covers 7 bases. Germline assignment: CDR1 MNHEY and CDR2 SVGEGT. With V trimmed by 2 bases and J by 1 base, 7 bases remained unmatched. The CDR3 is made up of 16 amino acids. The CDR3 bases are TGTGCCAGCAGTTACCCAGGGACAGACATTAACTATGGCTACACCTTC. The encoded protein is CASSYPGTDINYGYTF.

The chain couples TRBV11-3 to TRBJ2-1; 9 bases align to TRBD1. V shed 4 bases, J shed 4 bases, and the junction held 5 bases outside the gene matches. Germline V gene data show CDR1 as SGHNT and CDR2 as YENEEA. CDR3 length equals 15 residues. The CDR3 loop reads CASSSPGQGYNEQFF. The CDR3 DNA sequence: TGTGCCAGCAGCTCCCCGGGACAGGGTTACAATGAGCAGTTCTTC. Full variable domain (rest looked up from reference TRBV11-3 and TRBJ2-1): EAGVVQSPRYKIIEKKQPVAFWCNPISGHNTLYWYLQNLGQGPELLIRYENEEAVDDSQLPKDRFSAERLKGVDSTLKIQPAELGDSAVYLCASSSPGQGYNEQFFGPGTRLTVL.

The chain combines TRBV9 with TRBJ1-6; unclear D gene. Germline V gives CDR1 SGDLS, CDR2 YYNGEE. CDR3 size: 14 residues. The germline V and J ends were trimmed by 0 bases and 14 bases, with 15 bases remaining between them. This CDR3 reads CASSVGGENWALHF. CDR3 DNA: TGTGCCAGCAGCGTAGGAGGCGAAAATTGGGCCCTCCACTTT.

The J gene is TRBJ2-7, the V gene TRBV4-1; TRBD2 matches 7 bases. The CDR3 consists of 15 residues. V gave up 0 bases and J gave up 2 bases; unmatched junction bases: 4. The germline CDR1 and CDR2 sequences are MGHRA and YSYEKL. This CDR3 is CASSQEGGVPYEQYF. CDR3 bases: TGCGCCAGCAGCCAAGAGGGGGGGGTCCCCTACGAGCAGTACTTC.

This clone showed up many times. The J gene is TRBJ2-7, the V gene TRBV25-1; D gene ambiguous. Trimming shortened V by 5 bases and J by 1 base, and 12 bases separated the two germline ends. Per germline, CDR1 MGHDK and CDR2 SYGVNS. This CDR3 region has 14 residues. CDR3 in amino acids: CASSQETGSYEQYF. CDR3 sequence (DNA): TGTGCCAGCAGTCAAGAGACGGGTTCCTACGAGCAGTACTTC.

A word on this clone: Germline is not matched at one junction end, which may reflect a read error. The chain uses TRBV19 and TRBJ1-2; D may be TRBD1 (6 bases). The CDR3 is 13 amino acids. CDR1 and CDR2 (germline): LNHDA, SQIVND (reference sequence). The CDR3 DNA follows: TGTGCCAGTAGACAGGGCACTCTAACAGGGTTCTTCTTC. Translation gives CASRQGTLTGFFF.

The chain combines TRBV6-4 with TRBJ2-1; 7 nucleotides agree with TRBD1. With V trimmed by 11 bases and J by 3 bases, 10 bases remained unmatched. CDR1 and CDR2 from the germline V gene are MRHNA and SNTAGT. The CDR3 totals 14 residues. The CDR3 nucleotides are TGTGCCTCACGTTCCGGGACAGTCTACAATGAGCAGTTCTTC. Protein sequence: CASRSGTVYNEQFF.

The chain joins TRBV4-2 to TRBJ2-3; 9 bases align to TRBD2. J lost 0 bases, V lost 3 bases, and 4 bases had no gene match. The CDR3 runs 16 residues. Germline-derived CDR1 and CDR2 are LGHNA and YNFKEQ. CDR3: CASSQELAGSTDTQYF. The CDR3 DNA reads TGTGCCAGCAGCCAGGAGCTAGCGGGGAGCACAGATACGCAGTATTTT.

The chain employs TRBV3-1 (or the pseudogene TRBV3-2) and TRBJ1-3, with D hard to call. V shed 1 base and J shed 2 bases, with 12 bases lying between them. In germline, CDR1 is LGHDT, CDR2 YNNKEL (reference sequence). The CDR3 length is 16 residues. CDR3 DNA sequence: TGTGCCAGCAGCCAAGTCGCGGCATCACCTGGAAACACCATATATTTT. This gives the protein CASSQVAASPGNTIYF.

This clone showed up just a few times. This chain links TRBV5-1 with TRBJ1-2; TRBD1 aligns across 10 bases. Trimming at V came to 4 bases and at J to 3 bases, leaving 3 bases not matched to a gene. This CDR3 is built from 14 residues. Looked up from germline, CDR1 is SGHRS and CDR2 is YFSETQ. For the CDR3, the DNA is TGCGCCAGCAGCCTGGGACAGGGGCACTATGGCTACACCTTC. It is translated as CASSLGQGHYGYTF. Full variable domain (rest looked up from reference TRBV5-1 and TRBJ1-2): KAGVTQTPRYLIKTRGQQVTLSCSPISGHRSVSWYQQTPGQGLQFLFEYFSETQRNKGNFPGRFSGRQFSNSRSEMNVSTLELGDSALYLCASSLGQGHYGYTFGSGTRLTVV.

This chain connects TRBV29-1 to TRBJ2-3, with 13 positions matching TRBD2. The CDR3 consists of 17 residues. J was trimmed by 0 bases and V by 7 bases; bases with no gene match: 10. Germline CDR1 reads SQVTM; CDR2 reads ANQGSEA. This CDR3 reads CSAFPGTSGKSTDTQYF. The CDR3 coding sequence is TGCAGCGCTTTTCCCGGGACTAGCGGGAAGAGCACAGATACGCAGTATTTT.

V usage is TRBV7-9 and J usage is TRBJ1-1; 9 bases fit TRBD1. The CDR3 covers 15 residues. V was clipped by 0 bases and J by 3 bases; unmatched bases: 2. Germline assignment: CDR1 SEHNR and CDR2 FQNEAQ (reference sequence). In nucleotides, the CDR3 is TGTGCCAGCAGCTTAGCGGACAGGGGATACACTGAAGCTTTCTTT. Protein product: CASSLADRGYTEAFF. The full variable domain, completed using reference TRBV7-9 and TRBJ1-1, is DTGVSQNPRHKITKRGQNVTFRCDPISEHNRLYWYRQTLGQGPEFLTYFQNEAQLEKSRLLSDRFSAERPKGSFSTLEIQRTEQGDSAMYLCASSLADRGYTEAFFGQGTRLTVV.

J is TRBJ2-1 and V is TRBV5-1, with 8 bases identical to TRBD2. V shed 3 bases and J 6 bases; nucleotides not matched to a gene: 8. Germline CDR1 is SGHRS and CDR2 is YFSETQ. The length of the CDR3 is 15 residues. The CDR3 region has the DNA TGCGCCAGCAGCTGGGAGGGAGCGGGAGTCAATGAGCAGTTCTTC. This codes for CASSWEGAGVNEQFF.

This chain uses TRBV6-4 with TRBJ2-1; the D is unclear. Per the germline V gene, CDR1 is MRHNA and CDR2 is SNTAGT. The CDR3 loop spans 15 amino acids. The V end lost 6 bases, the J end lost 4 bases, and 16 bases lay between the germline ends. This CDR3 reads CASRLSESSYNEQFF. The CDR3 nucleotides are TGTGCCAGCAGACTGTCCGAATCTAGTTACAATGAGCAGTTCTTC.